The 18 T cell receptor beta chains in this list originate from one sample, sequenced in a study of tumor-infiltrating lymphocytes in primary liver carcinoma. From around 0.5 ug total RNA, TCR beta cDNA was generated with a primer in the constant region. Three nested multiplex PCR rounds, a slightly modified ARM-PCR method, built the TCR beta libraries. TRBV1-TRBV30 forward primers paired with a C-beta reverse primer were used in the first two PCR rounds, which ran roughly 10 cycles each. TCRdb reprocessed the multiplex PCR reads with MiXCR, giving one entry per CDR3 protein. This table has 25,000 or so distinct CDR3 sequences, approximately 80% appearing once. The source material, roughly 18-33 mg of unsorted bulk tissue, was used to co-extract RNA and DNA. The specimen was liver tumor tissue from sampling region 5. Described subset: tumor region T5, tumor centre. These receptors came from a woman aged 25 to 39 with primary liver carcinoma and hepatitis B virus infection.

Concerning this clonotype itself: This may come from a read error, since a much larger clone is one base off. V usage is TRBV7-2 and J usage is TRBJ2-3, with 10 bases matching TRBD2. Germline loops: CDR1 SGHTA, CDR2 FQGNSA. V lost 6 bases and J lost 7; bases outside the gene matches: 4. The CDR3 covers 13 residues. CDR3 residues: CASSSSGRYTQYF. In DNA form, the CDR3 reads TGTGCCAGCAGTTCTAGCGGGAGATATACGCAGTATTTT.

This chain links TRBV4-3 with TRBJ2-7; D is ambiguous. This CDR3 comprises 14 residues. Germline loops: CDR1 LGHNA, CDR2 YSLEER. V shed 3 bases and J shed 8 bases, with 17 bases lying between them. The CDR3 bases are TGCGCCAGCAGCCATACTGCCCTTTCCATCAAGCAGTACTTC. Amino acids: CASSHTALSIKQYF.

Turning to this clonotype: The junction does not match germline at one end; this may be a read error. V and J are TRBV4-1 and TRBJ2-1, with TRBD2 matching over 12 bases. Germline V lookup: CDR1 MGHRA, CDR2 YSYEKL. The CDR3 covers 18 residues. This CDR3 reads CASSQDLGGTLAGGSLYF. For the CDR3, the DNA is TGCGCCAGCAGCCAAGACCTGGGGGGGACACTAGCGGGAGGAAGCCTGTACTTC.

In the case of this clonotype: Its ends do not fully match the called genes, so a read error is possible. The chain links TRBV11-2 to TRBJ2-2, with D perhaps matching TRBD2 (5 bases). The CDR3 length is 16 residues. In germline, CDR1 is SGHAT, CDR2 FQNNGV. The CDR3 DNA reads TGTGCCACCAGCCTAGCTGGGTTCGCGAACACCGGGGAGTTGTTTTTT. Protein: CATSLAGFANTGELFF.

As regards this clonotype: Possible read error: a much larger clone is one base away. The CDR3 here is CASSLIPPRQGKAFF. CDR3 nucleotide sequence: TGTGCCAGCAGTTTAATTCCCCCCAGACAGGGGAAAGCTTTCTTT. The chain carries TRBV6-5 and TRBJ1-1, with TRBD1 identical over 8 bases. The germline gives CDR1 MNHEY, CDR2 SVGAGI. The CDR3 is 15 amino acids. The V and J ends lost 4 bases and 9 bases, in that order; junction bases with no gene match: 13.

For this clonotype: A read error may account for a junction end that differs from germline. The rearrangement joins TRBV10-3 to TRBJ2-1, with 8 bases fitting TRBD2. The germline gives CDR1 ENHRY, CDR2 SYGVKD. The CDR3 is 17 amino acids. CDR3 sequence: CAIKGDTSGRSLDEQVF. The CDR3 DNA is TGTGCCATCAAGGGGGACACCAGCGGGAGAAGTCTCGATGAGCAGGTCTTC.

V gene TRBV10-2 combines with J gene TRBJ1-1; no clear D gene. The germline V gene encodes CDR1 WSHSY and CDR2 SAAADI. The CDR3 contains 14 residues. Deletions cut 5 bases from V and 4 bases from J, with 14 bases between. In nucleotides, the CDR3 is TGCGCCAGCAGTAACTCGAAGGCGAGCACTGAAGCTTTCTTT. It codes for CASSNSKASTEAFF.

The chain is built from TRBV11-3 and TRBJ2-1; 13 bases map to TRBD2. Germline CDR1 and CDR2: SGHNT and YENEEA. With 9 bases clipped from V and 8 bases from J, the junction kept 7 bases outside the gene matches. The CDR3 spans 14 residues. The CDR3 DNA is TGTGCCAGTAGCCTACTAGCGGGGGGGTATGAGCAGTTCTTC. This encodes CASSLLAGGYEQFF.

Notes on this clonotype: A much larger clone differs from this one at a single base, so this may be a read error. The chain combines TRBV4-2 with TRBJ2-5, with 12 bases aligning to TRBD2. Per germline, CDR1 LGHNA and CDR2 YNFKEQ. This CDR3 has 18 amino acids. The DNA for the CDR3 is TGTGCCAGAAGCCAAGAACTAGCGGGGGGCCGGTACCAAGAGACCCAGTACTTC. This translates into CARSQELAGGRYQETQYF.

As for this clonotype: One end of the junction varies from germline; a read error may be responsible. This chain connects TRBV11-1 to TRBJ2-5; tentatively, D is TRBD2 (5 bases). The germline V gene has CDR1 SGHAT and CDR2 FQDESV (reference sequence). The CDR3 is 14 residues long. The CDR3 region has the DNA TGTACCAGCAGCTGGGCGGCGGGCACTGGGACCCAGTACTTC. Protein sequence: CTSSWAAGTGTQYF.

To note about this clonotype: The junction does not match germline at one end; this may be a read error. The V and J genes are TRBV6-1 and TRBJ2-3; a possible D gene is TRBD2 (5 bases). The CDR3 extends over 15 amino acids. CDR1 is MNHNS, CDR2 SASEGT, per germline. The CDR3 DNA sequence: TGTGCCAGCAGTCCCTTAGCGAGAGCCACTGATACACAGTATTTT. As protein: CASSPLARATDTQYF.

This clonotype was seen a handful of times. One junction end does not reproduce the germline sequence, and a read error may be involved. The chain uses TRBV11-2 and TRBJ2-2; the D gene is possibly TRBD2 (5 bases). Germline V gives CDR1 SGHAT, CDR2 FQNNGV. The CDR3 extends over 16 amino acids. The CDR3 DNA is TGTGCCAGCAGTCCCGATCCCCAATTGAACACTGGGGAGCTGATTTTT. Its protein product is CASSPDPQLNTGELIF.

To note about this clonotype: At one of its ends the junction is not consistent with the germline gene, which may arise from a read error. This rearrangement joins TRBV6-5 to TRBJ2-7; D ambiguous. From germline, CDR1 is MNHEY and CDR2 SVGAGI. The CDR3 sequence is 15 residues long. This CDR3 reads CASTYNDNSSYEQYF. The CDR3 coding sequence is TGTGCCAGCACTTACAATGACAACAGCTCCTACGAGCAGTACTTC.

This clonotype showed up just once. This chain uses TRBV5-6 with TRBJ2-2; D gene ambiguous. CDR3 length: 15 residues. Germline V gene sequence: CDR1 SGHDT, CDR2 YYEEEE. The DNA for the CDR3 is TGTGTCAACAGCTTGGCACCCAGAGTCACCGATGAGCTGTTTTTT. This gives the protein CVNSLAPRVTDELFF.

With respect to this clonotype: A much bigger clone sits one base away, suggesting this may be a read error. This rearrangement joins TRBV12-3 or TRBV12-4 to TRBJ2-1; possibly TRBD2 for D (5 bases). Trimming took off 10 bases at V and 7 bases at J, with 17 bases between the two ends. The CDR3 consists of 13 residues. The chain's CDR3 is CANSPHTGNEQFF. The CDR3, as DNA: TGTGCCAACAGCCCCCATACGGGGAATGAGCAGTTCTTC.

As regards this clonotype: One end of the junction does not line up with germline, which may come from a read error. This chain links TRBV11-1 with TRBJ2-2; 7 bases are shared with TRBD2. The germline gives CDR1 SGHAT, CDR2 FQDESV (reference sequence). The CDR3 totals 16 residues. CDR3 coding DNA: TGTCCTAGCAGCAGGGTTATGGCGGGAGTGTCCGGTGAGCTGTTTTTT. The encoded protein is CPSSRVMAGVSGELFF.

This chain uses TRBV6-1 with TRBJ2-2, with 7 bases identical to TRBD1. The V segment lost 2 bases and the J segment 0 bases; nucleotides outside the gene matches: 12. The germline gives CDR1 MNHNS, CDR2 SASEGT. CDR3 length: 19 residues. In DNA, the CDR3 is TGTGCCAGCAGTGAAACCCATCCAGGGGGTGCCGCGAACACCGGGGAGCTGTTTTTT. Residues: CASSETHPGGAANTGELFF.

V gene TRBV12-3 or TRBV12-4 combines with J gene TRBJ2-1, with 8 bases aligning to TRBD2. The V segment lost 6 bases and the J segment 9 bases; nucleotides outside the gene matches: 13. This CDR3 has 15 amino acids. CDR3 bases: TGTGCCAGCAGCCTGTCCGGGACTAGACGACCTGAGCAGTTCTTC. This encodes CASSLSGTRRPEQFF.